Detailed here is one T cell receptor beta chain. The sample is drawn from a study of blood T cell repertoires in COVID-19. Whole-study context: COVID-19 samples, acute and convalescent, were from the United States, Italy and Spain. T cells, B-cell-depleted T cells, or PBMCs supplied cDNA or gDNA.

The authors' processing: Amplifying reference gene primers gave estimates of nucleated cell counts. TCRdb's copy holds only in-frame clones and misses some; the assay was immunoSEQ multiplex PCR. V and J calls and clone size follow that table, whereas D and trimming were derived from the DNA. The sample has 88,000 or so clones; 80% to 90% are singletons. CDR1 GTSNPN and CDR2 SVGIG come from the germline V gene (reference sequence). V shed 8 bases, J shed 1 base, and the junction held 5 bases outside the gene matches. The CDR3 contains 12 residues. Source material: peripheral blood. This chain links TRBV30 with TRBJ2-7; 7 nucleotides match TRBD1. This sequence originates from a man between 60 and 70 years old with acute or convalescent COVID-19. The CDR3 nucleotides are TGTGCCGGCAAGACAGGGTCCTACGAGCAGTACTTC. Its protein is CAGKTGSYEQYF.